This T cell receptor beta chain was found in a study of CD8 T cell repertoires and HIV-1 epitope variants. A remark on this clone: What it binds is unknown.

Assay: immunoSEQ multiplex PCR; the TCRdb copy retains only in-frame clones and omits some. The sample carries 5,500 to 6,000 clones, 50% to 75% recorded once. The CDR3 sequence is 14 residues long. V lost 6 bases and J 4 bases, leaving 14 bases between the germline ends. Looked up from germline, CDR1 is MNHNS and CDR2 is SASEGT. The V gene is TRBV6-1, the J gene TRBJ2-3, with D possibly being TRBD2 (5 bases). The sequence came from a male donor with HIV. Sequenced input: cultured CD8+ T cells derived from PBMCs. CDR3 sequence: CASSPLQRPDTQYF. The CDR3, as DNA: TGTGCCAGCAGCCCACTTCAGCGGCCAGATACGCAGTATTTT.